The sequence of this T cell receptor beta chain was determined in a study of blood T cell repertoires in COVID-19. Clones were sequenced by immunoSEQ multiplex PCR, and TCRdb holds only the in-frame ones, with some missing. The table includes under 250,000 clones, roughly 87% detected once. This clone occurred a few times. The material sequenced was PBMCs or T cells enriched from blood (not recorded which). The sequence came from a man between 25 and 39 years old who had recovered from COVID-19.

The chain's CDR3 is CASSTTPRGGPTEAFF. As DNA, the CDR3 is TGTGCCAGTAGTACGACCCCCCGGGGGGGACCCACTGAAGCTTTCTTT. The chain carries TRBV19 and TRBJ1-1; tentatively, D is TRBD1 (5 bases). Germline CDR1 reads LNHDA; CDR2 reads SQIVND (reference sequence). The V end lost 4 bases, the J end lost 4 bases, and 19 bases lay between the germline ends. The CDR3 length is 16 residues.